Presented here are 2 T cell receptor beta chains from one specimen sequenced in a study of control samples from healthy donors and cancer patients. Some clones are missing from TCRdb's copy, which holds only in-frame ones; the method was immunoSEQ multiplex PCR. The sample lists some 64,000 clones, 70% to 90% seen once, with approximately 2.1% in the top ten. Sequenced: PBMCs. These receptors were obtained from a woman aged 45-65 years with head and neck cancer.

The CDR3 protein is CASSLFGANYGYTF. Here the CDR3 DNA reads TGTGCCAGCAGTTTATTTGGGGCGAACTATGGCTACACCTTC. The chain is built from TRBV28 and TRBJ1-2, with D possibly TRBD1 on 5 matching bases. This CDR3 is 14 amino acids long. Per germline, CDR1 MDHEN and CDR2 SYDVKM. V lost 1 base and J lost 2, with 8 bases in between.

The rearrangement joins TRBV27 to TRBJ1-6; 8 nucleotides agree with TRBD1. The CDR3 is 16 amino acids. V gave up 3 bases and J gave up 9 bases; unmatched junction bases: 10. Germline CDR1 is MNHEY and CDR2 is SMNVEV (reference sequence). The CDR3 coding sequence is TGTGCCAGCAGTTTCGGAGCAGGGGGCCCTAGTTCACCCCTCCACTTT. Protein sequence: CASSFGAGGPSSPLHF.